In its sample, the clone carrying this TCR beta chain was seen many times. What it binds is not known. One end of the junction is discordant with germline, which a read error may explain. RNA transcripts served as the template for amplifying TCR beta CDR3 regions. HTBI primers were used for first-round RT-PCR of the TCR CDR3. TCRdb reprocessed the multiplex PCR reads via MiXCR and lists one record per CDR3 protein. This sample has about 360,000 distinct CDR3 sequences, with over 15% found just once. In making diagnoses, clinical symptoms, serum thyroxine and TRAb, thyroid ultrasound and orbital computed tomography were all used. The CDR3 covers 13 residues. This specimen belongs to a study of T cells in Graves' hyperthyroidism and ophthalmopathy. The study, taken as a whole, reports: Separation of ophthalmopathy from stable hyperthyroidism was achieved by a 13 V-J model.

J is TRBJ1-1 and V is TRBV12-3 or TRBV12-4; tentative D call: TRBD1 (6 bases). The source material was blood. This TCR was recovered from a young woman with Graves' hyperthyroidism. The chain's CDR3 is CASSLSRDTKAFF. As DNA, the CDR3 is TGTGCCAGCAGTTTGTCCAGGGACACTAAAGCTTTCTTT.